This TCR beta chain was identified in a study of T cell clonality in common variable immunodeficiency. Study-wide points: In common variable immunodeficiency, TCR beta chains reportedly carried fewer deletions and N-nucleotide insertions.

In germline, CDR1 is KGHSH, CDR2 LQKENI. Trimming stripped 3 bases from V and 1 base from J, with 15 bases between. The CDR3 covers 16 residues. The table lists this clone with many counts. No antigen is known for it. Read sequence stops 3 residues before the CDR3 end, and the germline J gene provides the missing end. Blood came from CVID subjects not ill and not taking immunomodulatory or immunosuppressive medication. The protocol was immunoSEQ multiplex PCR, while the TCRdb copy is restricted to in-frame clones and leaves out a portion. The sample shows about 33,000 clones, none of them appearing just once.

The chain employs TRBV18 and TRBJ1-1, with a tentative D call TRBD1 (5 bases). The clonotype originates from a human donor with common variable immunodeficiency. The sample taken for sequencing was peripheral blood mononuclear cells. The CDR3 is CASSPLKEQGNTEAFF. The DNA read from the CDR3 is TGTGCCAGCTCACCCCTAAAAGAGCAGGGGAACACTGAA. The whole variable domain, filled in from reference TRBV18 and TRBJ1-1, reads NAGVMQNPRHLVRRRGQEARLRCSPMKGHSHVYWYRQLPEEGLKFMVYLQKENIIDESGMPKERFSAEFPKEGPSILRIQQVVRGDSAAYFCASSPLKEQGNTEAFFGQGTRLTVV.